This is a list of T cell receptor beta chains from one sample in a study of T cell responses to AZD1222 COVID-19 vaccine. The protocol was immunoSEQ multiplex PCR, while the TCRdb copy is restricted to in-frame clones and leaves out a portion. This sample has more than 85,000 clones; around 82% occur once, and the top ten carry approximately 17%. The input for sequencing was peripheral blood, taken on day 0 of AZD1222 vaccination. These receptors were collected from an adult in good health. Both conserved end residues are part of each CDR3. Fields, in order: clone size, CDR3 length, D gene, V gene, J gene, CDR3 protein, CDR3 DNA. A D gene is named only where the DNA matches it firmly. The listing skips clone size in some rows; elsewhere it reads once, few, many or a size class.

>NA|14|NA|TRBV7-2|TRBJ1-2
CASSPRTEIYGYTF
TGTGCCAGCAGCCCCAGGACAGAGATTTATGGCTACACCTTC
>many|13|NA|TRBV19|TRBJ2-7
CASSRDFYYEQYF
TGTGCCAGTAGCCGGGACTTCTACTACGAGCAGTACTTC
>once|13|TRBD2|TRBV12-3/TRBV12-4|TRBJ2-1
CASSSTSGGEQFF
TGTGCCAGCAGTTCAACCAGCGGGGGTGAGCAGTTCTTC
>NA|13|NA|TRBV7-2|TRBJ2-3
CASSLGETDTQYF
TGTGCCAGCAGCTTAGGGGAAACAGATACGCAGTATTTT
>NA|14|TRBD1|TRBV5-1|TRBJ1-3
CASSLGTGGNTIYF
TGCGCCAGCAGCCTGGGGACAGGTGGAAACACCATATATTTT
>NA|11|NA|TRBV6-2/TRBV6-3|TRBJ2-3
CASSYSDTQYF
TGTGCCAGCAGTTACTCGGATACGCAGTATTTT
>NA|12|NA|TRBV7-9|TRBJ1-1
CASSPERFEAFF
TGTGCCAGCAGCCCTGAGAGATTTGAAGCTTTCTTT
>NA|15|TRBD1|TRBV5-1|TRBJ1-3
CASSLGQGYGNTIYF
TGCGCCAGCAGCTTGGGACAGGGGTACGGAAACACCATATATTTT
>NA|16|NA|TRBV7-3|TRBJ2-5
CASSLTGTLYQETQYF
TGTGCCAGCAGCTTAACGGGGACCCTGTACCAAGAGACCCAGTACTTC
>NA|16|NA|TRBV19|TRBJ1-1
CASTPFGGLGGTEAFF
TGTGCCAGTACCCCCTTCGGGGGGCTGGGTGGCACTGAAGCTTTCTTT
>NA|12|TRBD1|TRBV19|TRBJ1-2
CASSLDRGGYTF
TGTGCCAGTAGTTTGGACAGGGGCGGCTACACCTTC
>NA|13|NA|TRBV7-2|TRBJ1-2
CASSSGQNYGYTF
TGTGCCAGCAGCTCCGGACAGAACTATGGCTACACCTTC
>NA|13|TRBD2|TRBV6-2/TRBV6-3|TRBJ2-1
CASSWTSDREQFF
TGTGCCAGCAGTTGGACTAGCGATAGGGAGCAGTTCTTC
>NA|16|TRBD1|TRBV4-3|TRBJ1-5
CASSQVVGQGAQPQHF
TGCGCCAGCAGCCAAGTCGTGGGACAGGGTGCTCAGCCCCAGCATTTT
>NA|15|TRBD1|TRBV5-1|TRBJ2-3
CASSFQTGGTDTQYF
TGCGCCAGCAGCTTCCAAACAGGGGGCACAGATACGCAGTATTTT
>NA|15|NA|TRBV7-2|TRBJ2-4
CASSLIRGLQNIQYF
TGTGCCAGCAGCTTAATACGGGGCCTTCAAAACATTCAGTACTTC
>NA|23|NA|TRBV23-1|TRBJ1-6
CASSQGGVLVSLEQASYNSPLHF
TGCGCCAGCAGTCAAGGGGGCGTACTGGTCTCTCTGGAGCAGGCCTCCTATAATTCACCCCTCCACTTT
>NA|15|NA|TRBV7-2|TRBJ2-3
CASSTRQAGTDTQYF
TGTGCCAGCAGCACGCGACAGGCTGGCACAGATACGCAGTATTTT
>NA|14|TRBD2|TRBV19|TRBJ2-3
CASRLAGGLDTQYF
TGTGCCAGCAGACTAGCGGGAGGTTTAGATACGCAGTATTTT
>NA|17|NA|TRBV28|TRBJ1-3
CASSLTSYGSSGNTIYF
TGTGCCAGCAGTCTGACGTCATATGGGAGCTCTGGAAACACCATATATTTT
>once|12|TRBD1|TRBV9|TRBJ1-4
CASSTRQGKLFF
TGTGCCAGCAGCACAAGACAGGGAAAACTGTTTTTT
>NA|16|NA|TRBV7-8|TRBJ1-5
CASSKVARVSNQPQHF
TGTGCCAGCAGCAAAGTGGCGAGAGTTAGCAATCAGCCCCAGCATTTT
>NA|13|NA|TRBV25-1|TRBJ2-5
CASRKIGLETQYF
TGTGCCAGCAGAAAAATTGGGCTGGAGACCCAGTACTTC
>NA|13|TRBD1|TRBV24-1|TRBJ2-5
CATGDSAQETQYF
TGTGCCACCGGGGACAGCGCCCAAGAGACCCAGTACTTC
>NA|12|NA|TRBV29-1|TRBJ1-4
CSVGPGGEKLFF
TGCAGCGTTGGGCCAGGTGGGGAAAAACTGTTTTTT
>NA|14|TRBD1|TRBV7-6|TRBJ1-3
CASSSAGGGNTIYF
TGTGCCAGCAGTTCCGCAGGGGGAGGAAACACCATATATTTT
>NA|12|NA|TRBV14|TRBJ2-2
CASSQVSGELFF
TGTGCCAGCAGCCAAGTAAGCGGGGAGCTGTTTTTT
>NA|15|TRBD2|TRBV7-9|TRBJ2-3
CASSSYRGGADTQYF
TGTGCCAGCAGCTCCTACCGGGGGGGCGCAGATACGCAGTATTTT
>NA|16|NA|TRBV2|TRBJ2-3
CASSEWELGTTDTQYF
TGTGCCAGCAGTGAATGGGAACTAGGGACGACAGATACGCAGTATTTT
>NA|16|NA|TRBV4-1|TRBJ1-4
CASSRLPGPRDEKLFF
TGCGCCAGCAGCCGACTACCGGGACCCCGGGATGAAAAACTGTTTTTT
>NA|14|NA|TRBV28|TRBJ2-7
CASSVFRGTYEQYF
TGTGCCAGCAGTGTCTTCAGGGGCACCTACGAGCAGTACTTC
>NA|13|NA|TRBV4-3|TRBJ1-2
CASSQDKMNGYTF
TGCGCCAGCAGCCAAGACAAAATGAATGGCTACACCTTC
>once|15|TRBD1|TRBV9|TRBJ1-2
CASSVQGQGASGYTF
TGTGCCAGCAGCGTACAGGGACAGGGGGCGTCGGGCTACACCTTC
>NA|11|NA|TRBV5-5|TRBJ1-2
CASSSVQGHTF
TGTGCCAGCAGCTCCGTACAGGGACACACCTTC
>NA|16|NA|TRBV6-5|TRBJ1-2
CASSYSTRGRHYGYTF
TGTGCCAGCAGTTACTCGACGAGGGGCCGACACTATGGCTACACCTTC
>NA|15|NA|TRBV9|TRBJ2-5
CASGLLGGQRETQYF
TGTGCCAGCGGCCTACTAGGGGGGCAGAGAGAGACCCAGTACTTC
>NA|14|NA|TRBV10-2|TRBJ1-1
CASRREGRNTEAFF
TGCGCCAGCCGGAGGGAGGGGAGGAACACTGAAGCTTTCTTT
>NA|13|NA|TRBV27|TRBJ1-1
CASSLEGNTEAFF
TGTGCCAGCAGTTTAGAAGGGAACACTGAAGCTTTCTTT
>NA|15|TRBD2|TRBV7-2|TRBJ2-2
CASSRTSGSPGELFF
TGTGCCAGCAGCCGGACTAGCGGGAGCCCCGGGGAGCTGTTTTTT
>NA|17|TRBD2|TRBV7-2|TRBJ2-1
CASSFPSGRGSYNEQFF
TGTGCCAGCAGCTTTCCTAGCGGGAGGGGATCCTACAATGAGCAGTTCTTC
>NA|15|NA|TRBV2|TRBJ1-4
CASSEAQGLGEKLFF
TGTGCCAGCAGTGAAGCGCAGGGGCTGGGTGAAAAACTGTTTTTT
>NA|13|TRBD1|TRBV29-1|TRBJ2-2
CSVRWGQTGELFF
TGCAGCGTTCGATGGGGACAGACCGGGGAGCTGTTTTTT
>NA|16|NA|TRBV27|TRBJ2-2
CASSLVATTNTGELFF
TGTGCCAGCAGTTTAGTGGCGACTACGAACACCGGGGAGCTGTTTTTT
>few|16|NA|TRBV11-3|TRBJ1-5
CASRFAGGIGNQPQHF
TGTGCCAGCAGGTTCGCGGGGGGAATCGGCAATCAGCCCCAGCATTTT
>NA|15|NA|TRBV10-1|TRBJ1-1
CASSESAGKNTEAFF
TGCGCCAGCAGTGAGTCGGCGGGAAAGAACACTGAAGCTTTCTTT
>NA|18|TRBD2|TRBV4-1|TRBJ2-1
CASSQVLGLAGAYNEQFF
TGCGCCAGCAGCCAAGTACTGGGACTAGCGGGAGCTTACAATGAGCAGTTCTTC
>few|14|NA|TRBV11-3|TRBJ2-5
CASSRDRSRETQYF
TGTGCCAGCAGCCGAGACAGAAGCCGAGAGACCCAGTACTTC
>NA|14|NA|TRBV7-9|TRBJ1-6
CASSLGTVDSPLHF
TGTGCCAGCAGCTTAGGGACAGTGGATTCACCCCTCCACTTT
>NA|15|TRBD2|TRBV7-3|TRBJ2-5
CASSLQAGAPETQYF
TGTGCCAGCAGCTTACAGGCGGGAGCCCCAGAGACCCAGTACTTC
>NA|14|NA|TRBV6-5|TRBJ1-4
CASSRTATNEKLFF
TGTGCCAGCAGCCGGACGGCAACTAATGAAAAACTGTTTTTT
>NA|13|NA|TRBV2|TRBJ1-6
CASSSTENSPLHF
TGTGCCAGCAGTTCGACAGAGAATTCACCCCTCCACTTT
>NA|18|TRBD2|TRBV27|TRBJ2-3
CASSNTLGGRISTDTQYF
TGTGCCAGCAGTAATACTTTGGGCGGGAGGATTAGCACAGATACGCAGTATTTT
>NA|15|TRBD1|TRBV27|TRBJ1-5
CASSSTGSSNQPQHF
TGTGCCAGCAGTTCGACAGGGTCGAGCAATCAGCCCCAGCATTTT
>NA|15|TRBD1|TRBV19|TRBJ2-2
CACTPGQGFTGELFF
TGTGCCTGTACTCCGGGACAGGGTTTCACCGGGGAGCTGTTTTTT
>NA|14|NA|TRBV24-1|TRBJ1-6
CATSGAEYGSPLHF
TGTGCCACCAGTGGGGCCGAGTACGGTTCACCCCTCCACTTT